A single sample is the source of the 2 T cell receptor beta chains below, sequenced in a study of T cells in Graves' hyperthyroidism and ophthalmopathy. RNA transcripts yielded amplified TCR beta CDR3 regions. The HTBI set primed first-round TCR CDR3 RT-PCR. One entry per CDR3 protein results from TCRdb running MiXCR on the multiplex PCR reads. Of hundreds of thousands of distinct CDR3 sequences listed, 13% to 15% are singletons. Sequenced input: blood. The receptors shown here come from a woman aged 50 to 60 with Graves' ophthalmopathy.

This clonotype occurred a few times. The chain links TRBV6-1 to TRBJ1-1; possibly TRBD1 for D (5 bases). The CDR3 totals 14 residues. V gave up 2 bases and J gave up 3 bases, with 10 bases separating them. The V gene's germline CDR1 is MNHNS and CDR2 SASEGT. CDR3 sequence reads: CASSEKQDYTEAFF. CDR3 nucleotides: TGTGCCAGCAGTGAAAAACAGGACTACACTGAAGCTTTCTTT.

This clonotype was seen a few times. The chain joins TRBV28 to TRBJ1-2; a possible D gene is TRBD1 (6 bases). Germline lookup yields CDR1 MDHEN and CDR2 SYDVKM. V lost 4 bases and J 4 bases, leaving 16 bases between the germline ends. The CDR3 contains 15 residues. The CDR3 nucleotides read TGTGCCAGCAGTTCCCCAGGGGACTCAACCTATGGCTACACCTTC. This translates into CASSSPGDSTYGYTF.